This T cell receptor beta chain is from a study of CD8 T cells in ankylosing spondylitis. Study outcomes and limitations: About 8 highly homologous variants made up a TCR beta motif, and this motif appeared characteristic of ankylosing spondylitis blood.

V lost 6 bases, J lost 10 bases, and 21 bases lay in between. Germline V CDR1 and CDR2: MDHEN, SYDVKM. The CDR3 spans 15 residues. This clonotype was seen a few times. Its antigen remains unknown. TCRdb re-analysed the 5' RACE reads in MiXCR, keeping a single row per CDR3 protein. The table shows about 540,000 distinct CDR3 sequences, with about an eighth occurring only once. The clonotype comes from a male donor with ankylosing spondylitis. The chain uses TRBV28 and TRBJ2-2; D is undetermined. Material: blood, either unsorted or a sorted T cell fraction (not recorded which). The CDR3 here is CASSAPGGPKQELFF. The CDR3 region has the DNA TGTGCCAGCAGCGCTCCCGGCGGCCCCAAGCAGGAGCTGTTTTTT. The full variable domain, its missing parts supplied by reference TRBV28 and TRBJ2-2, is DVKVTQSSRYLVKRTGEKVFLECVQDMDHENMFWYRQDPGLGLRLIYFSYDVKMKEKGDIPEGYSVSREKKERFSLILESASTNQTSMYLCASSAPGGPKQELFFGEGSRLTVL.